This T cell receptor (beta chain) was retrieved from a study of shared clonotypes between healthy human individuals. This clone was detected once. The CDR3 runs 14 residues. The junction had 4 bases not matched to a gene; V was cut back by 7 bases and J by 0 bases. The germline V gene encodes CDR1 MDHEN and CDR2 SYDVKM. TCRdb's table, derived via immunoSEQ multiplex PCR, lists solely in-frame clones and lacks some. The table records around 2,000,000 clones, more than 85% of them present only once. CD45RO negativity and positive selection for CCR7 defined naive CD8 cells, a population that excluded terminally differentiated effector memory CD45RA+ cells.

This clonotype was sampled from a man between 18 and 35 years old in good health. Some clones in this sample may be carry-over from other donors' samples. This chain uses TRBV28 with TRBJ1-2; 8 nucleotides align to TRBD1. The sequenced material came from naive CD8+ T cells from PBMCs. The CDR3 sequence: CASTLTGANYGYTF. DNA for the CDR3: TGTGCCAGCACCCTGACAGGGGCTAACTATGGCTACACCTTC.